This entry features one TCR beta chain sequence. This clone qualifies as medium-sized (0.01 to 0.1%). It has no known antigen specificity. No base qualities exist here, and no much larger clone lies one base off it. Each collaborating institution followed its own protocols to collect whole blood in K2EDTA tubes. For TCRbeta analysis, collaborators shipped samples as frozen whole blood, isolated PBMCs, or DNA extracted from either of those sample types. TCRbeta CDR3 regions were amplified from genomic DNA using the immunoSEQ Assay, a bias-controlled multiplex PCR. Under the source paper's analysis protocol: The number of nucleated cells in each sample was estimated by amplification of reference gene primers within the assay. To quantify the absolute abundance of each unique TCRbeta CDR3 rearrangement, sequence reads were collapsed and filtered. For each sample, productive Simpson clonality was calculated as the square root of Simpson's diversity index over productive rearrangements. The clones in this table, taken by TCRdb from immuneACCESS, are in-frame only. Not every clone is retained; where verified, under half of the shortfall comes from an unresolved V gene, and the cause of the rest is unknown. D and trimming were read from the DNA, whereas the V and J calls and clone size are those reported in that table. Recorded for this sample are under 200,000 clones; roughly 75% of them occurred a single time. Of the sample, 5% to 8.5% is held by the ten largest clones.

The CDR3 goes from the cysteine to the phenylalanine over 14 residues. CDR3 DNA only is kept here, 42 bases in frame from base 1. From the germline V gene, CDR1 is SGDLS and CDR2 is YYNGEE. The germline V end is reduced by 2 bases and the J end by 6 bases; junction bases left unmatched: 6. These data belong to a study of blood T cell repertoires in COVID-19 (dated by TCRdb to the early 2020s). With regard to the full study: The collaborator samples originated in the United States, Italy and Spain and spanned the acute and convalescent phases of COVID-19. The sample metadata nearly always contained a de-identified subject ID, COVID-19 status, age in years and sex. HLA class I and class II types, where available, came from metadata supplied by the sample provider rather than from assay-based typing. The samples were drawn from two sources: the first 160 participants of the ongoing ImmuneRACE study, and approximately 1,300 subjects contributed by 6 global collaborators. The dataset comprised deeply sampled blood TCRbeta repertoires from subjects exposed to, actively infected with, or recovered from COVID-19. The material from the prospective study consisted of cDNA or gDNA derived from T cells, B-cell-depleted T cells, or PBMCs. A freely available public database, intended as a resource for researchers studying the immune response to SARS-CoV-2, is where the repertoires were released. Overall results and qualifications from the work: The quantity of clinical and demographic metadata differed by source and by participant and was supplied without curation.

This sequence was found in an older man with active or convalescent COVID-19. The sequencing sample was made of peripheral blood. This chain is built from TRBV9 and TRBJ2-7, and TRBD1 matches 9 of the central bases. The CDR3 corresponds to CASSVGTGSTEQYF. The nucleotide sequence reads as follows: TGTGCCAGCAGCGTCGGGACAGGGTCGACCGAGCAGTACTTC. With all but the CDR3 taken from the reference TRBV9 and TRBJ2-7 genes, the full variable domain is: DSGVTQTPKHLITATGQRVTLRCSPRSGDLSVYWYQQSLDQGLQFLIQYYNGEERAKGNILERFSAQQFPDLHSELNLSSLELGDSALYFCASSVGTGSTEQYFGPGTRLTVT.